Listed here are 21 T cell receptor beta chains from one sample, sequenced in a study of regulatory T cells in long-lasting Graves disease. Building the TCR beta libraries relied on iRepertoire HTBI primers, and CDR3 regions underwent Arm-PCR. Each CDR3 protein is one row after TCRdb ran MiXCR on the multiplex PCR reads. The sample holds 550,000 or so distinct CDR3 sequences, 12% seen once. This sample's time point: newly diagnosed GD, antithyroid drugs for less than 3 months. With RNA extracted from PBMCs as input, the TCR library was made. The same sample was also studied in work on T cells in Graves' hyperthyroidism and ophthalmopathy.

Sequencing was performed on peripheral blood mononuclear cells (PBMCs), taken at new diagnosis, from a patient treated with antithyroid drugs. Receptors were obtained from a woman between 25 and 40 years old with Graves disease.

This clonotype was detected only a few times. The chain links TRBV7-9 to TRBJ2-5; 9 bases line up with TRBD1. This CDR3 spans 16 amino acids. Germline V gene sequence: CDR1 SEHNR, CDR2 FQNEAQ (reference sequence). J gave up 1 base and V 5 bases, and 8 bases lay outside the gene matches. The CDR3 DNA reads as TGTGCCAGCAGCCGGGGGAGGGACAGGGCCCAAGAGACCCAGTACTTC. This codes for CASSRGRDRAQETQYF.

The chain links TRBV19 to TRBJ1-5; TRBD1 might be the D (5 bases). This CDR3 contains 14 residues. Looked up from germline, CDR1 is LNHDA and CDR2 is SQIVND (reference sequence). V was cut by 5 bases and J by 4 bases, with 12 bases left in between. The CDR3 nucleotides read TGTGCCAGTAGTTCCATCGGGGGAAATCAGCCCCAGCATTTT. Its translation: CASSSIGGNQPQHF.

This sequence joins TRBV28 and TRBJ2-3, with D tentatively TRBD2 (5 bases). The germline V gene has CDR1 MDHEN and CDR2 SYDVKM. The CDR3 runs to 15 residues. V lost 6 bases, J lost 4 bases, and 17 bases lay in between. The CDR3 spells CASRTTGKSPDTQYF. Here the CDR3 DNA reads TGTGCCAGCAGGACAACGGGGAAGAGCCCAGATACGCAGTATTTT. The full variable domain, with the rest looked up from reference TRBV28 and TRBJ2-3, is DVKVTQSSRYLVKRTGEKVFLECVQDMDHENMFWYRQDPGLGLRLIYFSYDVKMKEKGDIPEGYSVSREKKERFSLILESASTNQTSMYLCASRTTGKSPDTQYFGPGTRLTVL.

Remarks on this clonotype: One end of the junction is discordant with germline, which a read error may explain. This chain joins TRBV6-5 and TRBJ2-1; either TRBD1 or TRBD2 may fit D (5 bases each). The CDR3 has 12 residues. Germline CDR1 is MNHEY and CDR2 is SVGAGI. CDR3: CANSFRGHEQFF. The CDR3 nucleotides read TGTGCCAACAGTTTTCGGGGCCATGAGCAGTTCTTC.

This clonotype appeared many times. V and J are TRBV20-1 and TRBJ2-1; D remains unclear. Per germline, CDR1 DFQATT and CDR2 SNEGSKA (reference sequence). Trimming removed 0 bases from V and 8 bases from J, with 8 bases in between. The CDR3 runs 12 residues. The CDR3 bases are TGCAGTGCTAGAGATGGGTCGTATGAGCAGTTCTTC. Encoded protein: CSARDGSYEQFF.

The chain combines TRBV7-2 with TRBJ2-3, with TRBD2 identical over 15 bases. CDR1 is SGHTA, CDR2 FQGNSA, per germline. The junction had 12 bases not matched to a gene; V was cut back by 5 bases and J by 6 bases. The CDR3 is 18 residues long. CDR3 residues: CASSRERGGLAGGDTQYF. Written as DNA, the CDR3 is TGTGCCAGCAGCCGGGAACGAGGGGGACTAGCGGGAGGCGATACGCAGTATTTT. The variable domain in full, completed from reference TRBV7-2 and TRBJ2-3, reads GAGVSQSPSNKVTEKGKDVELRCDPISGHTALYWYRQSLGQGLEFLIYFQGNSAPDKSGLPSDRFSAERTGGSVSTLTIQRTQQEDSAVYLCASSRERGGLAGGDTQYFGPGTRLTVL.

The chain recombines TRBV20-1 with TRBJ1-5; D gene uncertain. The germline V and J ends were trimmed by 6 bases and 1 base, with 34 bases remaining between them. From germline, CDR1 is DFQATT and CDR2 SNEGSKA (reference sequence). CDR3 length equals 21 residues. This chain's CDR3 is CSASRPLSQPASGGSNQPQHF. The CDR3 region has the DNA TGCAGTGCCAGTCGTCCGCTGTCCCAGCCAGCATCTGGTGGAAGCAATCAGCCCCAGCATTTT.

This clonotype was observed at least ten times. The chain has TRBV4-2 and TRBJ2-5; possible D gene TRBD2, 7 bases. The CDR3 length is 16 residues. V was cut by 0 bases and J by 4 bases, with 15 bases left in between. Germline values: CDR1 LGHNA, CDR2 YNFKEQ. CDR3 residues: CASSQDPTGGLETQYF. CDR3 coding DNA: TGTGCCAGCAGCCAAGATCCTACCGGGGGGCTAGAGACCCAGTACTTC.

This clonotype was counted many times. V gene TRBV7-8 combines with J gene TRBJ2-7, with TRBD1 identical over 9 bases. Trimming at V came to 5 bases and at J to 6 bases, leaving 11 bases not matched to a gene. Per the germline V gene, CDR1 is SGHVS and CDR2 is FQNEAQ. CDR3 length: 15 residues. CDR3 sequence (DNA): TGTGCCAGCAGCCAACCCCACACAGGGGGCGGCGAGCAGTACTTC. Translation gives CASSQPHTGGGEQYF.

This clonotype was counted a single time. The chain is built from TRBV7-9 and TRBJ2-1; TRBD2 aligns across 10 bases. CDR1 and CDR2 (germline): SEHNR, FQNEAQ (reference sequence). The CDR3 runs to 20 residues. V was pared by 4 bases and J by 3 bases, with 18 bases of the junction left unmatched. The CDR3 here is CASSSLSGTSGRAYYNEQFF. CDR3 bases: TGTGCCAGCAGCTCACTTAGCGGAACAAGCGGGAGGGCCTACTACAATGAGCAGTTCTTC.

The chain links TRBV7-9 to TRBJ2-1; D is possibly TRBD2 (5 bases). CDR3 length: 13 residues. Germline lookup yields CDR1 SEHNR and CDR2 FQNEAQ (reference sequence). V lost 4 bases and J 10 bases, leaving 14 bases between the germline ends. For the CDR3, the DNA is TGTGCCAGCAGCTCACCCACTAGAGACGAGCAGTTCTTC. It yields the protein CASSSPTRDEQFF.

This clonotype was counted a few times. The CDR3 nucleotides read TGTGCCAGCAGCTTACAGGCGAACACCGGGGAGCTGTTTTTT. It encodes CASSLQANTGELFF. The V call is TRBV7-3, the J call TRBJ2-2; D gene unclear. The CDR3 length is 14 residues. V was cut by 2 bases and J by 0 bases, with 4 bases left in between. The V gene's germline CDR1 is SGHTA and CDR2 FQGTGA.

This clonotype was picked up many times. V and J are TRBV18 and TRBJ1-1; D possibly corresponds to TRBD1 (6 bases). Germline CDR1 is KGHSH and CDR2 is LQKENI. V lost 0 bases, J lost 6 bases, and 8 bases lay in between. There are 13 residues in the CDR3. In DNA form, the CDR3 reads TGTGCCAGCTCACCACCGGGACACCCTGAAGCTTTCTTT. Encoded protein: CASSPPGHPEAFF.

This clonotype was counted between two and nine times. The chain combines TRBV11-2 with TRBJ2-2, with TRBD1 as a possible D gene (5 bases). Trimming pared 4 bases from V and 4 bases from J, leaving 19 bases between. Per the germline V gene, CDR1 is SGHAT and CDR2 is FQNNGV. This CDR3 contains 17 residues. The CDR3: CASSSRSRQLRTGELFF. CDR3 coding DNA: TGTGCCAGCAGCTCCAGATCTAGACAGCTTCGCACCGGGGAGCTGTTTTTT.

The gene calls are TRBV28 and TRBJ2-1; D is possibly TRBD1 (5 bases). Germline V gene sequence: CDR1 MDHEN, CDR2 SYDVKM. The CDR3 totals 17 residues. V shed 0 bases and J shed 0 bases, with 12 bases lying between them. CDR3 in amino acids: CASSLWGRRSSYNEQFF. CDR3 nucleotide sequence: TGTGCCAGCAGTTTATGGGGGCGCCGGAGCTCCTACAATGAGCAGTTCTTC.

The chain is built from TRBV30 and TRBJ2-7, with unresolved D. The germline gives CDR1 GTSNPN, CDR2 SVGIG (reference sequence). Trimming took off 3 bases at V and 7 bases at J, with 10 bases between the two ends. This CDR3 is built from 11 residues. The CDR3 is CAWRVGSEQYF. The CDR3 coding sequence is TGTGCCTGGAGGGTGGGCAGTGAGCAGTACTTC.

This clonotype was seen at least ten times. The chain is built from TRBV2 and TRBJ2-2; tentatively, D is TRBD2 (5 bases). Germline CDR1 SNHLY, CDR2 FYNNEI. Trimming pared 3 bases from V and 7 bases from J, leaving 12 bases between. CDR3 length: 14 residues. CDR3 bases: TGTGCCAGCAGTGATTATAGCGCTATCGGGGAGCTGTTTTTT. This sequence encodes CASSDYSAIGELFF.

This clonotype was found many times. V and J are TRBV3-1 and TRBJ2-7; possibly TRBD1 for D (5 bases). Trimming took off 7 bases at V and 6 bases at J, with 16 bases between the two ends. CDR1 is LGHDT, CDR2 YNNKEL, per germline (reference sequence). There are 13 residues in the CDR3. The CDR3 coding sequence is TGTGCCAGCACCCAGGGCTCCGGGCTCGAGCAGTACTTC. It codes for CASTQGSGLEQYF.

This clonotype was counted between two and nine times. V gene TRBV24-1 combines with J gene TRBJ2-2; weak D call: TRBD1 (6 bases). Germline V gives CDR1 KGHDR, CDR2 SFDVKD. This CDR3 is built from 17 residues. Between the trimmed V and J ends, which lost 1 base and 2 bases, there was a span of 13 bases. CDR3 sequence (DNA): TGTGCCACCAGTGATTTCCCAGGGGTCGTAAACACCGGGGAGCTGTTTTTT. The encoded protein is CATSDFPGVVNTGELFF.

This chain connects TRBV7-2 to TRBJ2-4; D remains unclear. Looked up from germline, CDR1 is SGHTA and CDR2 is FQGNSA. Between the trimmed V and J ends, which lost 1 base and 6 bases, there was a span of 10 bases. The CDR3 is 14 residues long. The CDR3 DNA reads as TGTGCCAGCAGCTTAGGCGGTGTTGGAAACATTCAGTACTTC. The encoded protein is CASSLGGVGNIQYF.

As concerns this clonotype: This may come from a read error, since a much larger clone is one base off. The chain links TRBV27 to TRBJ1-2; no firm D call. Germline values: CDR1 MNHEY, CDR2 SMNVEV (reference sequence). V shed 7 bases and J shed 8 bases, with 17 bases lying between them. The CDR3 loop spans 13 amino acids. CDR3 DNA: TGTGCCAGCAAAACTCATGCCGGTGACGGCTACACCTTC. Amino acids: CASKTHAGDGYTF.